This TCR beta chain was documented in a study of T cell repertoires in cytomegalovirus infection. For the study at large: Public signatures in TCR beta pointed to CMV infection and matching HLA type.

Regarding this clonotype: What it binds is not known.

TCRdb ran MiXCR on the reads and lists one entry per CDR3 protein. The repertoire consists of about 890,000 distinct CDR3 sequences, with more than 25% occurring once and the leading ten covering over 13%. This CDR3 region has 15 residues. CDR1 and CDR2 (germline): LGHDT, YNNKEL (reference sequence). V lost 0 bases, J lost 9 bases, and 15 bases lay in between. Overall study findings and caveats: Dominating the ex vivo response were HLA-C-restricted CMV-specific TCR beta clonotypes.

The starting material was cultured CD8+ T cells from PBMCs, obtained from culture after CMV antigen stimulation. The chain combines TRBV3-1 with TRBJ2-4, with D perhaps assigned TRBD1 or TRBD2 (5 bases each). The TCR was taken from a human donor in good health (CMV status not recorded). Some clones in this sample may be carry-over from other donors' samples. The CDR3 nucleotides read TGTGCCAGCAGCCAAGAACGCAGGGAGAAGGGCATTCAGTACTTC. Encoded protein: CASSQERREKGIQYF.